Here is one T cell receptor beta chain with its context. The antigen is not known. CDR3 length equals 13 residues. The germline CDR1 and CDR2 sequences are MNHEY and SVGAGI. V lost 6 bases and J lost 11; bases outside the gene matches: 12. Vbeta (60) and Jbeta (13) primers were used in the PCR. Libraries were prepared by immunoSEQ multiplex PCR; TCRdb keeps only in-frame clonotypes and omits some of them. The repertoire includes some 140,000 clones, about 80% of them detected once, and around 13% sits in the top ten. Each donor was healthy, and each was a bone marrow donor. The sample belongs to a study of cytomegalovirus exposure and HLA in healthy donors. Study-wide results and caveats: Later analysis suggested most CMV-associated TCR beta chains were HLA-restricted. Several V segments, TRBV6-2 and TRBV6-3 among them, could not be told apart and were dropped. TCR beta chain V- and J-gene trimming was linked, in a later analysis, to a missense variant in DCLRE1C.

Sequencing was performed on PBMCs. This receptor was taken from a man aged 25-40 years in good health and CMV-seropositive. J is TRBJ1-1 and V is TRBV6-5; 7 positions agree with TRBD1. DNA of the CDR3: TGTGCCAGCAGACCCGGGACAGCCAAGAGGGCTTTCTTT. Protein product: CASRPGTAKRAFF.